The source of this T cell receptor (beta chain) is a study of metastatic and nonmetastatic thyroid tumors. TCRdb recomputed clones from the PCR reads via MiXCR. The sample has 60,000 or so clones; just over 4% are singletons. All patients were untreated before thyroid surgery. There are a few counts of this clone. A read error is possible here, since a much larger clone lies one base away. The same CDR3 also results from other DNA sequences found in this sample. The CDR3 runs 17 residues. CDR1 and CDR2 (germline): SEHNR, FQNEAQ (reference sequence). Sequenced material: blood. The clonotype was recovered from a female donor with papillary thyroid cancer or a benign thyroid nodule (not recorded which). Some clones in this sample may be carry-over from other donors' samples. The chain combines TRBV7-9 with TRBJ2-6, with TRBD2 matching 10 bases. In DNA form, the CDR3 reads TGTGCCAGCAGCCTTAGCGGGGGGCACTCTGGGGCCAACGTCCTGACCTTC. Its translation is CASSLSGGHSGANVLTF.